These 18 T cell receptor beta chains were all obtained from the same sample, sequenced in a study of cytomegalovirus exposure and HLA in healthy donors. The PCR contained 60 Vbeta and 13 Jbeta primers. Measured with immunoSEQ multiplex PCR; TCRdb has only the in-frame clones, and not every one. The table has approximately 61,000 clones, under 85% seen once. The sample comprised PBMCs. The source of these receptors is a man aged 45-60 years in good health and CMV-seropositive.

The genes are TRBV10-3 and TRBJ1-2; D not resolved. V lost 6 bases and J 1 base, leaving 6 bases between the germline ends. Germline V gives CDR1 ENHRY, CDR2 SYGVKD. CDR3 length: 12 amino acids. CDR3 protein: CAIRQSNYGYTF. CDR3 nucleotide sequence: TGTGCCATCAGACAGAGTAACTATGGCTACACCTTC.

V usage is TRBV5-1 and J usage is TRBJ2-5, with D possibly TRBD1 on 5 matching bases. V shed 0 bases and J shed 5 bases, with 14 bases lying between them. This CDR3 is built from 15 residues. In germline, CDR1 is SGHRS, CDR2 YFSETQ. CDR3 residues: CASSLAQGWKETQYF. The CDR3 DNA sequence: TGCGCCAGCAGCTTGGCGCAGGGTTGGAAGGAGACCCAGTACTTC.

The chain couples TRBV6-4 to TRBJ2-1; possibly TRBD2 for D (6 bases). V dropped 2 bases and J dropped 0 bases, with 20 bases sitting between them. The V gene's germline CDR1 is MRHNA and CDR2 SNTAGT. This CDR3 region has 19 residues. The CDR3 DNA sequence: TGTGCCAGCAGTGACCCCCCGGGCGGGACCCCAAGCTCCTACAATGAGCAGTTCTTC. It is translated as CASSDPPGGTPSSYNEQFF.

V and J are TRBV11-2 and TRBJ1-1; D is unresolved. The V end was cut by 5 bases, the J end by 2 bases, with 9 bases between. Germline-derived CDR1 and CDR2 are SGHAT and FQNNGV. The CDR3 length is 13 residues. This CDR3 is CASSLGLNTEAFF. CDR3 nucleotide sequence: TGTGCCAGCAGCCTGGGCCTTAACACTGAAGCTTTCTTT. Combining the CDR3 with reference TRBV11-2 and TRBJ1-1 gives the whole variable domain EAGVAQSPRYKIIEKRQSVAFWCNPISGHATLYWYQQILGQGPKLLIQFQNNGVVDDSQLPKDRFSAERLKGVDSTLKIQPAKLEDSAVYLCASSLGLNTEAFFGQGTRLTVV.

This rearrangement joins TRBV5-6 to TRBJ2-5, with 7 nucleotides matching TRBD1. J gave up 5 bases and V 5 bases, and 9 bases lay outside the gene matches. Germline CDR1 and CDR2: SGHDT and YYEEEE. The CDR3 sequence is 14 residues long. CDR3 protein: CASSYRQGGETQYF. The CDR3 DNA reads TGTGCCAGCAGTTATCGACAGGGTGGCGAGACCCAGTACTTC.

The genes are TRBV19 and TRBJ1-4; 9 bases agree with TRBD1. The germline gives CDR1 LNHDA, CDR2 SQIVND (reference sequence). The CDR3 sequence is 16 residues long. The trim removed 4 bases at V and 8 bases at J, leaving 11 bases unmatched. DNA for the CDR3: TGTGCCAGTAGTACCCTCCGGACAGGGGCGAACGAAAAACTGTTTTTT. It is translated as CASSTLRTGANEKLFF.

This chain links TRBV2 with TRBJ1-5; 8 positions agree with TRBD1. Germline V CDR1 and CDR2: SNHLY, FYNNEI. Trimming cost V 4 bases and J 3 bases; bases outside gene matches: 5. CDR3 length: 15 residues. In DNA, the CDR3 is TGTGCCAGCAGTGGGGGACAGGTCGCCAATCAGCCCCAGCATTTT. Protein sequence: CASSGGQVANQPQHF.

For the CDR3, the DNA is TGTGCCAGCAGCTTAGCGGCTGCGGGGAGCTCCTACGAGCAGTACTTC. As protein: CASSLAAAGSSYEQYF. This sequence joins TRBV7-6 and TRBJ2-7, with D possibly TRBD2 on 6 matching bases. Per the germline V gene, CDR1 is SGHVS and CDR2 is FNYEAQ. The CDR3 is 16 amino acids. Trimming stripped 0 bases from V and 0 bases from J, with 12 bases between.

The chain carries TRBV5-4 and TRBJ2-5; no definite D call. Germline V gene sequence: CDR1 SGHNT, CDR2 YYREEE (reference sequence). The CDR3 is made up of 15 amino acids. Trimming shortened V by 0 bases and J by 3 bases, and 12 bases separated the two germline ends. This chain's CDR3 is CASSLGDMVKETQYF. Here the CDR3 DNA reads TGTGCCAGCAGCTTGGGTGACATGGTGAAAGAGACCCAGTACTTC.

This clone has a single count. The chain is built from TRBV6-5 and TRBJ2-7, with 12 bases that match TRBD2. The CDR3 consists of 15 residues. Germline assignment: CDR1 MNHEY and CDR2 SVGAGI. J lost 3 bases, V lost 6 bases, and 6 bases had no gene match. CDR3 sequence reads: CASSRTSGENYEQYF. Here the CDR3 DNA reads TGTGCCAGCAGCAGGACTAGCGGGGAGAACTACGAGCAGTACTTC.

J is TRBJ1-6 and V is TRBV2; 9 bases align to TRBD1. Germline-derived CDR1 and CDR2 are SNHLY and FYNNEI. The ends lost 5 bases at V and 9 bases at J; junction bases unmatched: 11. This CDR3 has 16 amino acids. CDR3 in DNA: TGTGCCAGCAGTCAATTCGCGGGACAGGGACGTTCACCCCTCCACTTT. It encodes CASSQFAGQGRSPLHF.

The genes are TRBV7-2 and TRBJ2-3, with 10 bases fitting TRBD2. The CDR3 covers 15 residues. Germline CDR1 SGHTA, CDR2 FQGNSA. V dropped 3 bases and J dropped 8; count of bases not matched to a gene: 8. The CDR3 protein is CASSLVLAGAGTQYF. As DNA, the CDR3 is TGTGCCAGCAGCTTGGTTCTAGCGGGGGCAGGTACGCAGTATTTT. Complete variable domain (other parts from reference TRBV7-2 and TRBJ2-3): GAGVSQSPSNKVTEKGKDVELRCDPISGHTALYWYRQSLGQGLEFLIYFQGNSAPDKSGLPSDRFSAERTGGSVSTLTIQRTQQEDSAVYLCASSLVLAGAGTQYFGPGTRLTVL.

V usage is TRBV7-9 and J usage is TRBJ1-5; D is perhaps TRBD1 (6 bases). The V end was cut by 3 bases, the J end by 11 bases, with 20 bases between. The germline CDR1 and CDR2 sequences are SEHNR and FQNEAQ (reference sequence). This CDR3 spans 15 amino acids. CDR3 sequence: CASSLGGTQSESQHF. The DNA of the CDR3 is TGTGCCAGCAGCTTGGGGGGGACACAGTCCGAGTCCCAGCATTTT. The complete variable domain, with remaining parts taken from reference TRBV7-9 and TRBJ1-5, reads DTGVSQNPRHKITKRGQNVTFRCDPISEHNRLYWYRQTLGQGPEFLTYFQNEAQLEKSRLLSDRFSAERPKGSFSTLEIQRTEQGDSAMYLCASSLGGTQSESQHFGDGTRLSIL.

The chain has TRBV5-1 and TRBJ1-1; D unclear. The CDR3 spans 15 residues. Germline V gene sequence: CDR1 SGHRS, CDR2 YFSETQ. V lost 0 bases, J lost 1 base, and 10 bases lay in between. The CDR3 nucleotides read TGCGCCAGCAGCTTGGCGGCGGCAGCGAACACTGAAGCTTTCTTT. It specifies CASSLAAAANTEAFF.

This CDR3 is CASSSQETQYF. CDR3 nucleotides: TGTGCCAGCAGCTCGCAAGAGACCCAGTACTTC. The chain carries TRBV7-2 and TRBJ2-5; D unresolved. CDR1 SGHTA and CDR2 FQGNSA come from the germline V gene. This CDR3 spans 11 amino acids. Trimming removed 4 bases from V and 2 bases from J, with 2 bases in between.

The chain carries TRBV7-2 and TRBJ1-2; TRBD1 aligns across 8 bases. V dropped 1 base and J dropped 8; count of bases not matched to a gene: 0. The CDR3 consists of 12 residues. Germline V CDR1 and CDR2: SGHTA, FQGNSA. CDR3 coding DNA: TGTGCCAGCAGCTTAGGACAGGGGGGCTACACCTTC. Translating it yields CASSLGQGGYTF.

This clone was detected many times. Mismatch with germline at one junction end may stem from a read error. Other DNA sequences within the sample encode an identical CDR3. V and J are TRBV4-3 and TRBJ2-1; the D is unclear. The CDR3 is made up of 17 amino acids. Per the germline V gene, CDR1 is LGHNA and CDR2 is YSLEER. The CDR3, as DNA: TGCGACAGCAGCCAAGATATGATCGTACTCATCTCCAATGAGCAGTTCTTC. Translation gives CDSSQDMIVLISNEQFF.

The chain links TRBV27 to TRBJ2-3, with 9 bases matching TRBD1. CDR3 length: 15 amino acids. V was clipped by 3 bases and J by 2 bases; unmatched bases: 3. Germline V lookup: CDR1 MNHEY, CDR2 SMNVEV (reference sequence). CDR3 amino acids: CASSFYRGLTDTQYF. The DNA for the CDR3 is TGTGCCAGCAGTTTCTACAGGGGGCTCACAGATACGCAGTATTTT.